One sample yielded the 6 T cell receptor beta chains listed below, sequenced in a study of blood T cell repertoires in COVID-19. Sequencing used immunoSEQ multiplex PCR; TCRdb keeps in-frame clones, though not all of them. The table records about 210,000 clones, almost 85% of them present only once. Source material: peripheral blood. The receptors shown here come from a woman aged 45-65 years with active or convalescent COVID-19.

J is TRBJ2-5 and V is TRBV28, with TRBD1 matching 8 bases. This CDR3 is 13 amino acids long. Per the germline V gene, CDR1 is MDHEN and CDR2 is SYDVKM. Germline trimming cut 6 bases from V and 5 bases from J; bases unmatched to any gene: 5. The CDR3 DNA is TGTGCCAGCAGGCCAGGGGGCCGGGAGACCCAGTACTTC. It specifies CASRPGGRETQYF.

V usage is TRBV5-1 and J usage is TRBJ1-3; 7 bases align to TRBD1. The CDR3 is 15 residues long. Trimming at V came to 4 bases and at J to 0 bases, leaving 4 bases not matched to a gene. Looked up from germline, CDR1 is SGHRS and CDR2 is YFSETQ. The CDR3 loop reads CASSPGTASGNTIYF. The CDR3, as DNA: TGCGCCAGCAGCCCCGGGACAGCCTCTGGAAACACCATATATTTT. The full variable domain, rest sourced from reference TRBV5-1 and TRBJ1-3, is KAGVTQTPRYLIKTRGQQVTLSCSPISGHRSVSWYQQTPGQGLQFLFEYFSETQRNKGNFPGRFSGRQFSNSRSEMNVSTLELGDSALYLCASSPGTASGNTIYFGEGSWLTVV.

The rearrangement links TRBV2 to TRBJ1-1; 9 nucleotides line up with TRBD1. CDR3 length equals 15 residues. With 8 bases clipped from V and 1 base from J, the junction kept 8 bases outside the gene matches. Germline V gene lookup returns CDR1 SNHLY and CDR2 FYNNEI. For the CDR3, the DNA is TGTGCCAGCTCCCTACAGGGACAGGGGAACACTGAAGCTTTCTTT. Protein: CASSLQGQGNTEAFF.

V gene TRBV3-1 (or the pseudogene TRBV3-2) combines with J gene TRBJ1-5; D not resolved. Trimming removed 4 bases from V and 2 bases from J, with 9 bases in between. The CDR3 is 14 residues long. Germline CDR1 is LGHDT and CDR2 is YNNKEL (reference sequence). For the CDR3, the DNA is TGTGCCAGCAGCCCAAGCAATGGCAATCAGCCCCAGCATTTT. This sequence encodes CASSPSNGNQPQHF.

Only one count was recorded for this clone. The rearrangement links TRBV11-1 to TRBJ2-2; 9 bases are a match to TRBD1. Looked up from germline, CDR1 is SGHAT and CDR2 is FQDESV (reference sequence). The trim removed 2 bases at V and 6 bases at J, leaving 7 bases unmatched. This CDR3 has 16 residues. CDR3 amino acids: CASSLMGTGNAGELFF. DNA of the CDR3: TGTGCCAGCAGCTTAATGGGGACAGGGAATGCCGGGGAGCTGTTTTTT.

This clone was seen a few times. V usage is TRBV27 and J usage is TRBJ2-2; D is uncertain. The CDR3 sequence is 13 residues long. Trimming took 5 bases from V and 4 from J, leaving 8 bases between them. The germline gives CDR1 MNHEY, CDR2 SMNVEV (reference sequence). The CDR3 protein is CASSRRGTGELFF. The DNA for the CDR3 is TGTGCCAGCAGTCGCAGAGGCACCGGGGAGCTGTTTTTT.